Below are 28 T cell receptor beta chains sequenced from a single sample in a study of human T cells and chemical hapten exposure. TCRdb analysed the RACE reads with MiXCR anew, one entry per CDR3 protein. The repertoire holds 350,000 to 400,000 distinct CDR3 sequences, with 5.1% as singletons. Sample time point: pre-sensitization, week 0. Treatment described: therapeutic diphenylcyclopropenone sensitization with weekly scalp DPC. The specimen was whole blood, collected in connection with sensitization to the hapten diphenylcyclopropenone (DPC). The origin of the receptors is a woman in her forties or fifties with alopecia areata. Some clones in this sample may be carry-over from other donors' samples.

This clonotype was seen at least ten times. The DNA of the CDR3 is TGTGCCAGCAGTTTCCAGGGCAGGAAGGGGACCCAGTACTTC. This gives the protein CASSFQGRKGTQYF. The V and J genes are TRBV27 and TRBJ2-5; D is possibly TRBD1 (5 bases). Germline CDR1 reads MNHEY; CDR2 reads SMNVEV (reference sequence). Trimming left V 3 bases short and J 7 bases short, with 15 bases between. This CDR3 has 14 residues.

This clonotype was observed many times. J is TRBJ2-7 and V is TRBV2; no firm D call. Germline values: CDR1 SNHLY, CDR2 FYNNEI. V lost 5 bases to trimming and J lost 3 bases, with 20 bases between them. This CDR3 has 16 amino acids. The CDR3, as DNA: TGTGCCAGCAGTCCGGCCCGTGCCACGGGTCGCTACGAGCAGTACTTC. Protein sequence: CASSPARATGRYEQYF.

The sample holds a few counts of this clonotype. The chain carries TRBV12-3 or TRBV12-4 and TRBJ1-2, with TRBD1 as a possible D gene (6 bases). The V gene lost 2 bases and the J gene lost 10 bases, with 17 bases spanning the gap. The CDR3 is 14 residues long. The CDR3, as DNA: TGTGCCAGCAGTTTAACTATTACAGGGACGGACTACACCTTC. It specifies CASSLTITGTDYTF.

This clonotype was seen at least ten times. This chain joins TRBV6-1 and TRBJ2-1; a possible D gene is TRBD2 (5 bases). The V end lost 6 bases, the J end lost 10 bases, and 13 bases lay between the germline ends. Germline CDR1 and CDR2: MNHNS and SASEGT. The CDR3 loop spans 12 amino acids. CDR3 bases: TGTGCCAGCAGGGGCGGAGGTCCGGAGCAGTTCTTC. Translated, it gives CASRGGGPEQFF.

CDR3 DNA: TGTGCCAGCAGTAGGACTGTCGGCGAGCAGTACTTC. Translated: CASSRTVGEQYF. The chain couples TRBV12-3 or TRBV12-4 to TRBJ2-7, with D perhaps matching TRBD2 (5 bases). V was clipped by 5 bases and J by 6 bases, with 11 bases between them. CDR3 length: 12 residues.

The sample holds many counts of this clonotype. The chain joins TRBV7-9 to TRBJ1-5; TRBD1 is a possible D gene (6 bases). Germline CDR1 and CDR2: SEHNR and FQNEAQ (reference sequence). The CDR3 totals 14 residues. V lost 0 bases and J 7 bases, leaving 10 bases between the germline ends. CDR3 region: CASSLAGGSQPQHF. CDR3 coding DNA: TGTGCCAGCAGCTTAGCAGGGGGAAGCCAGCCCCAGCATTTT.

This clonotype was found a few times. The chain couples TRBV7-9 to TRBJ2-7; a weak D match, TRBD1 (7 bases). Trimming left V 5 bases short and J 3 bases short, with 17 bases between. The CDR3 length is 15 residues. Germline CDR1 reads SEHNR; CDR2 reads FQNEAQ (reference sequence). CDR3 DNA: TGTGCCAGCAGCCCAGGGGGGACAGCCTACTACGAGCAGTACTTC. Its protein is CASSPGGTAYYEQYF.

CDR3 sequence reads: CSAVQGAQGEAFF. CDR3 DNA sequence: TGCAGTGCTGTACAGGGGGCGCAGGGTGAAGCTTTCTTT. The chain joins TRBV20-1 to TRBJ1-1; 9 bases are shared with TRBD1. CDR1 is DFQATT, CDR2 SNEGSKA, per germline (reference sequence). V trimming: 5 bases; J trimming: 7 bases; junction bases outside the gene matches: 8. The CDR3 length is 13 residues.

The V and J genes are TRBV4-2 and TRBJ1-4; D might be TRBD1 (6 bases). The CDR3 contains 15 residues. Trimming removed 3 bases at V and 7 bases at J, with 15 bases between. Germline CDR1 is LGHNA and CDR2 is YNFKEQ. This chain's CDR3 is CASSQEQGVGEKLFF. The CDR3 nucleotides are TGTGCCAGCAGCCAGGAACAGGGCGTAGGTGAAAAACTGTTTTTT.

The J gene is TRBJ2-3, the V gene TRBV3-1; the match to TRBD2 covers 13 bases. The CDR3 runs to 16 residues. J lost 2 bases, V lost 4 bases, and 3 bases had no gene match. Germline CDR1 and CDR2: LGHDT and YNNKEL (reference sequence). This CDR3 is CASSPGTSGATDTQYF. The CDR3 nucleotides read TGTGCCAGCAGCCCTGGGACTAGCGGGGCCACAGATACGCAGTATTTT.

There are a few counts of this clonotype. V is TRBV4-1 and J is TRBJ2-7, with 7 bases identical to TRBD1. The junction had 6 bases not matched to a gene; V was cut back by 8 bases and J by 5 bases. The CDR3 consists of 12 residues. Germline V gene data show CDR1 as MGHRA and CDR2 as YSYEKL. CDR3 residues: CASGETGNEQYF. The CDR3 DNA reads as TGCGCCAGCGGAGAGACAGGGAACGAGCAGTACTTC.

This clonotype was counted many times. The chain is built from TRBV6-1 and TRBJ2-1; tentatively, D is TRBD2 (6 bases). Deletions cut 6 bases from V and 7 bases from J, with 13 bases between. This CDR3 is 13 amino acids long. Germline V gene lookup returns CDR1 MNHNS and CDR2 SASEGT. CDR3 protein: CASSGIGGNEQFF. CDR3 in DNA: TGTGCCAGCAGCGGTATTGGGGGGAATGAGCAGTTCTTC.

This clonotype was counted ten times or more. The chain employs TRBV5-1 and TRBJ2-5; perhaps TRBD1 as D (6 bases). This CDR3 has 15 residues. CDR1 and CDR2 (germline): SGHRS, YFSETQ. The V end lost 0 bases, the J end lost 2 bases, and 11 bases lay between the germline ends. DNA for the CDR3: TGCGCCAGCAGCTTGGAGGACAGAACTCAAGAGACCCAGTACTTC. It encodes CASSLEDRTQETQYF. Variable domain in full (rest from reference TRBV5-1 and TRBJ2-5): KAGVTQTPRYLIKTRGQQVTLSCSPISGHRSVSWYQQTPGQGLQFLFEYFSETQRNKGNFPGRFSGRQFSNSRSEMNVSTLELGDSALYLCASSLEDRTQETQYFGPGTRLLVL.

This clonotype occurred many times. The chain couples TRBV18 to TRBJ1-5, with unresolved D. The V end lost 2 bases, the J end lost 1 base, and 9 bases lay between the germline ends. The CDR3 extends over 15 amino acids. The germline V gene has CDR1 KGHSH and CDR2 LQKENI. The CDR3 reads CASSPDGNSNQPQHF. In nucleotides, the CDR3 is TGTGCCAGCTCACCAGACGGCAACAGCAATCAGCCCCAGCATTTT.

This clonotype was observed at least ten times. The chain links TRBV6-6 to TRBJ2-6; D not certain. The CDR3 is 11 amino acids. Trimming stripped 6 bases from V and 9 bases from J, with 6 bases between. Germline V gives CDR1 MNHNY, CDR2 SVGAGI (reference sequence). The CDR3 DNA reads TGTGCCAGCAGCGCGGTCAACGTCCTGACTTTC. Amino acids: CASSAVNVLTF.

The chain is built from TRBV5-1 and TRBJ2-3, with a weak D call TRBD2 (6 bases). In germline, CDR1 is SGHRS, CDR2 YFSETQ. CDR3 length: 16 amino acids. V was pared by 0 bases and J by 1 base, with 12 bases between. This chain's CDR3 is CASSLDAGPGTDTQYF. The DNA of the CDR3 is TGCGCCAGCAGCTTGGACGCGGGACCCGGCACAGATACGCAGTATTTT.

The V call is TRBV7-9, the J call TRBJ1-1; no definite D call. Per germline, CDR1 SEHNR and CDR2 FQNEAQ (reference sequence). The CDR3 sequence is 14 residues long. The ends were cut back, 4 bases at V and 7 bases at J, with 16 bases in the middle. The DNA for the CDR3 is TGTGCCAGCAGCTCCCTTGGGCAGGCCGTTGAAGCTTTCTTT. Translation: CASSSLGQAVEAFF.

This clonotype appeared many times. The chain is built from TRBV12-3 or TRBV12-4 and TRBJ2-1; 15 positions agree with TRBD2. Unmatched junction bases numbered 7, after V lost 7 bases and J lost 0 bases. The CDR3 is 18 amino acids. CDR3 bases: TGTGCCAGCAAATCGGGACTAGCGGGGGGTTTCTCCTACAATGAGCAGTTCTTC. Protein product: CASKSGLAGGFSYNEQFF.

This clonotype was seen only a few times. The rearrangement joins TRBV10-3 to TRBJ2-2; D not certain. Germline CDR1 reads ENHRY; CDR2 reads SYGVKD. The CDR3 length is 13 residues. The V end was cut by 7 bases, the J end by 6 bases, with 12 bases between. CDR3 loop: CAITGTKPGELFF. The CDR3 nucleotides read TGTGCCATCACCGGAACTAAACCCGGGGAGCTGTTTTTT.

The CDR3 region has the DNA TGTGCCAGCAGTTTATTCCAGACCCAACACACAGATACGCAGTATTTT. This codes for CASSLFQTQHTDTQYF. J is TRBJ2-3 and V is TRBV27, with D hard to call. The V end lost 1 base, the J end lost 2 bases, and 13 bases lay between the germline ends. Germline values: CDR1 MNHEY, CDR2 SMNVEV (reference sequence). The CDR3 is 16 residues long.

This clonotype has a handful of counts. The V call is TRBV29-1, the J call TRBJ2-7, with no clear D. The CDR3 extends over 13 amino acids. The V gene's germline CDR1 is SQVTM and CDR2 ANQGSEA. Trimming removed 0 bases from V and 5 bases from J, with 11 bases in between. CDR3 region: CSVEDRLGNEQYF. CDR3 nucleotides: TGCAGCGTTGAAGATAGGCTTGGCAACGAGCAGTACTTC.

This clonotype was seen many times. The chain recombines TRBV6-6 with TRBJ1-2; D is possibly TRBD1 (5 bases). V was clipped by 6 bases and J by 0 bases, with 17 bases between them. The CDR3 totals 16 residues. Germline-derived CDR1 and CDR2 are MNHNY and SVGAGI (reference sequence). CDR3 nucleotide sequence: TGTGCCAGCAGGTGGGACCGGACTTCAGCTAACTATGGCTACACCTTC. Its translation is CASRWDRTSANYGYTF.

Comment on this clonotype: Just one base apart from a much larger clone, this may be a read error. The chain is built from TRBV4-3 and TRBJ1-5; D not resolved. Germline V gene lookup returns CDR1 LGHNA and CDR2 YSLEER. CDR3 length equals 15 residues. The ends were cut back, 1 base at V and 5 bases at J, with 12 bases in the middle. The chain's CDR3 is CASSQVRLGHQPQHF. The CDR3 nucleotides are TGCGCCAGCAGCCAAGTCCGCCTGGGTCATCAGCCCCAGCATTTT.

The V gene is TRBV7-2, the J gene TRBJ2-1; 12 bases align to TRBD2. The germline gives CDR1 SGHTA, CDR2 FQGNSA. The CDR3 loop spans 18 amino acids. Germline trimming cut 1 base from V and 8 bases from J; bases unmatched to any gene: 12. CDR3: CASSLVSTSGSNLDEQFF. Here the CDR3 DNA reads TGTGCCAGCAGCTTAGTGTCGACTAGCGGGAGTAATTTAGATGAGCAGTTCTTC.

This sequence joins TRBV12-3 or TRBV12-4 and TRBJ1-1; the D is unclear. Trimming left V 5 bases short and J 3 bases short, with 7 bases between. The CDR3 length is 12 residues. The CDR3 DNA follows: TGTGCCAGCAGTCCCCCGGACACTGAAGCTTTCTTT. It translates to CASSPPDTEAFF.

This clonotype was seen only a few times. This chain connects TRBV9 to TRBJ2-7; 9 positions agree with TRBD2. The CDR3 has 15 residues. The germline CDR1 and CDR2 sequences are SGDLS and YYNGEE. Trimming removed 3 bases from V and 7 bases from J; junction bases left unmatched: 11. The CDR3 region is CASSAAAGGTGEQYF. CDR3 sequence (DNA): TGTGCCAGCAGCGCCGCAGCGGGAGGAACGGGAGAGCAGTACTTC.

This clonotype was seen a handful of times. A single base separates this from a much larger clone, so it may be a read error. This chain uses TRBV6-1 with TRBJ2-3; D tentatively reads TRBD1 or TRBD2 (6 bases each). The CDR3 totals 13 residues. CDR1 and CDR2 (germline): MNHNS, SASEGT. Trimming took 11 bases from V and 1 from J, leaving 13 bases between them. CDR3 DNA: TGTGCCTCCAAGGGGGGACGCACAGATACGCAGTATTTT. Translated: CASKGGRTDTQYF.

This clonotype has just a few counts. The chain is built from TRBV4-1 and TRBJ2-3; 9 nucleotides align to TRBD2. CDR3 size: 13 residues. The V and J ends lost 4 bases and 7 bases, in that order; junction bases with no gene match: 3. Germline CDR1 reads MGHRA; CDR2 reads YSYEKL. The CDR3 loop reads CASSRLAGNTQYF. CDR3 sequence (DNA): TGCGCCAGCAGCCGGCTAGCGGGGAATACGCAGTATTTT.